Each of the 32 T cell receptor beta chains below was sequenced from the same sample in a study of cytotoxic CD8 clonotypes in ibrutinib-treated CLL. The table came from immunoSEQ multiplex PCR; TCRdb's copy has only in-frame clones and leaves some out. The sample lists about 76,000 clones; just over 85% were seen once. Here the sequenced sample was PBMCs, taken before ibrutinib treatment. The receptors derive from a human donor with chronic lymphocytic leukemia.

The chain combines TRBV19 with TRBJ2-7; TRBD2 agrees at 9 bases. Per the germline V gene, CDR1 is LNHDA and CDR2 is SQIVND (reference sequence). The V gene end was trimmed by 6 bases and the J gene end by 5 bases; junction bases not matched to a gene: 14. The CDR3 totals 16 residues. As DNA, the CDR3 is TGTGCCAGTAGACCATTAGCGGGAGAGTTTACCGACGAGCAGTACTTC. Amino acids: CASRPLAGEFTDEQYF.

This clone was seen just once. The gene calls are TRBV15 and TRBJ1-2; D uncertain. Trimming took 2 bases from V and 5 from J, leaving 9 bases between them. The CDR3 has 13 residues. CDR1 and CDR2 (germline): LNHNV, YYDKDF (reference sequence). The CDR3 coding sequence is TGTGCCACCAGCAGATCAGACGATTATGGCTACACCTTC. Residues: CATSRSDDYGYTF.

V usage is TRBV4-2 and J usage is TRBJ1-2; 8 bases are a match to TRBD1. Losses at the gene ends were 0 bases for V and 6 bases for J; bases not matched to a gene: 9. Germline loops: CDR1 LGHNA, CDR2 YNFKEQ. The CDR3 totals 16 residues. CDR3 sequence: CASSQEGGTGLDGYTF. The CDR3 DNA reads as TGTGCCAGCAGCCAAGAAGGCGGGACAGGTTTGGATGGCTACACCTTC.

V gene TRBV29-1 combines with J gene TRBJ1-2; unclear D gene. With 1 base removed from V and 4 bases from J, the gap between germline ends came to 7 bases. Germline V lookup: CDR1 SQVTM, CDR2 ANQGSEA. This CDR3 has 12 residues. As DNA, the CDR3 is TGCAGCGTTGAAGTCGCTAGCTATGGCTACACCTTC. Translating gives CSVEVASYGYTF.

The chain recombines TRBV28 with TRBJ2-5; D ambiguous. Per the germline V gene, CDR1 is MDHEN and CDR2 is SYDVKM. The CDR3 contains 15 residues. V lost 2 bases and J 0 bases, leaving 10 bases between the germline ends. CDR3 region: CASSLGSVYQETQYF. The CDR3 DNA sequence: TGTGCCAGCAGTTTAGGTTCGGTATACCAAGAGACCCAGTACTTC.

This chain links TRBV5-1 with TRBJ2-5; no clear D gene. CDR3 length equals 12 residues. The V and J ends lost 4 bases and 2 bases respectively, with 6 bases between them. CDR1 is SGHRS and CDR2 is YFSETQ in the germline V gene. The CDR3 here is CASSAQQETQYF. Here the CDR3 DNA reads TGCGCCAGCAGCGCACAGCAAGAGACCCAGTACTTC.

The chain is built from TRBV11-3 and TRBJ2-2; D possibly uses TRBD1 or TRBD2 (5 bases each). The CDR3 consists of 13 residues. Germline CDR1 reads SGHNT; CDR2 reads YENEEA. V lost 1 base and J lost 9, with 9 bases in between. The CDR3 region has the DNA TGTGCCAGCAGCTTAGTGGGGGTCCGGGAGCTGTTTTTT. Its protein is CASSLVGVRELFF.

The chain recombines TRBV18 with TRBJ2-2; TRBD1 agrees at 7 bases. CDR1 KGHSH and CDR2 LQKENI come from the germline V gene. With 2 bases clipped from V and 8 bases from J, the junction kept 14 bases outside the gene matches. CDR3 size: 17 residues. The CDR3 DNA reads as TGTGCCAGCTCACCAATAGGGGGCGATGGACCCGGTGGGGAGCTGTTTTTT. It is translated as CASSPIGGDGPGGELFF. The full variable domain, in which reference TRBV18 and TRBJ2-2 provide the parts outside the CDR3, is NAGVMQNPRHLVRRRGQEARLRCSPMKGHSHVYWYRQLPEEGLKFMVYLQKENIIDESGMPKERFSAEFPKEGPSILRIQQVVRGDSAAYFCASSPIGGDGPGGELFFGEGSRLTVL.

This rearrangement joins TRBV19 to TRBJ1-2; 11 nucleotides match TRBD1. The CDR3 loop spans 16 amino acids. Germline CDR1 LNHDA, CDR2 SQIVND (reference sequence). V lost 6 bases to trimming and J lost 6 bases; unmatched junction nucleotides: 12. CDR3 sequence: CASRDRGQVRQDGYTF. The CDR3 DNA reads TGTGCCAGTAGGGACAGGGGGCAGGTTCGGCAAGATGGCTACACCTTC.

The V gene is TRBV9, the J gene TRBJ2-2; tentative D call: TRBD2 (5 bases). Looked up from germline, CDR1 is SGDLS and CDR2 is YYNGEE. The CDR3 contains 15 residues. Deletions cut 3 bases from V and 4 bases from J, with 13 bases between. For the CDR3, the DNA is TGTGCCAGCAGCGCCCCAGGAGGCAGCACCGGGGAGCTGTTTTTT. Its translation is CASSAPGGSTGELFF.

The gene calls are TRBV6-5 and TRBJ1-5; the D gene is possibly TRBD1 (6 bases). Germline lookup yields CDR1 MNHEY and CDR2 SVGAGI. Trimming shortened V by 6 bases and J by 10 bases, and 13 bases separated the two germline ends. This CDR3 is 12 amino acids long. The CDR3 coding sequence is TGTGCCAGCAGAGATAAAGGGGGACCCCAGCATTTT. Translating it yields CASRDKGGPQHF.

This chain connects TRBV18 to TRBJ1-2; D is ambiguous. Per the germline V gene, CDR1 is KGHSH and CDR2 is LQKENI. V lost 1 base and J lost 1, with 13 bases in between. This CDR3 region has 16 residues. CDR3 DNA: TGTGCCAGCTCACCACTTATGGTAGATGATAACTATGGCTACACCTTC. Protein sequence: CASSPLMVDDNYGYTF. Full variable domain (rest looked up from reference TRBV18 and TRBJ1-2): NAGVMQNPRHLVRRRGQEARLRCSPMKGHSHVYWYRQLPEEGLKFMVYLQKENIIDESGMPKERFSAEFPKEGPSILRIQQVVRGDSAAYFCASSPLMVDDNYGYTFGSGTRLTVV.

The chain combines TRBV4-2 with TRBJ2-7, with a weak D call TRBD2 (5 bases). This CDR3 is 15 amino acids long. Trimming left V 1 base short and J 5 bases short, with 15 bases between. Germline-derived CDR1 and CDR2 are LGHNA and YNFKEQ. The CDR3 region is CASSQVSGPSHEQYF. CDR3 in DNA: TGTGCCAGCAGCCAAGTGAGCGGTCCTAGCCACGAGCAGTACTTC.

The rearrangement joins TRBV6-6 to TRBJ1-1, with TRBD1 as a possible D gene (6 bases). This CDR3 contains 14 residues. The V and J ends lost 8 bases and 4 bases respectively, with 17 bases between them. The germline gives CDR1 MNHNY, CDR2 SVGAGI (reference sequence). CDR3 region: CASLINRDPTEAFF. The DNA for the CDR3 is TGTGCCAGCTTAATCAACAGGGACCCCACTGAAGCTTTCTTT.

The rearrangement uses TRBV27 and TRBJ1-1; 8 positions match TRBD1. Germline lookup yields CDR1 MNHEY and CDR2 SMNVEV (reference sequence). V gave up 6 bases and J gave up 5 bases; unmatched junction bases: 5. The CDR3 length is 13 residues. The DNA for the CDR3 is TGTGCCAGCAGACGGGACAGGTCTACTGAAGCTTTCTTT. The encoded protein is CASRRDRSTEAFF.

The rearrangement uses TRBV19 and TRBJ2-7; 7 nucleotides align to TRBD2. CDR3 size: 15 residues. Germline loops: CDR1 LNHDA, CDR2 SQIVND (reference sequence). The trim removed 8 bases at V and 0 bases at J, leaving 10 bases unmatched. CDR3 nucleotides: TGTGCCAGTGGAACCCGGGGGGACCTCTCCTACGAGCAGTACTTC. Residues: CASGTRGDLSYEQYF.

V is TRBV9 and J is TRBJ1-2; D uncertain. The CDR3 totals 15 residues. Germline assignment: CDR1 SGDLS and CDR2 YYNGEE. V shed 1 base and J shed 7 bases, with 17 bases lying between them. The DNA of the CDR3 is TGTGCCAGCAGCGTATCGCTTGGGGTTCCTAGTGGCTACACCTTC. Its translation: CASSVSLGVPSGYTF.

The chain couples TRBV5-8 to TRBJ1-3; D possibly corresponds to TRBD1 (5 bases). V was shortened by 4 bases and J by 6 bases, with 14 bases between the two germline ends. This CDR3 region has 14 residues. CDR1 SGHTS and CDR2 YDEGEE come from the germline V gene. CDR3 protein: CASSAGTGVNTIYF. DNA for the CDR3: TGTGCCAGCAGCGCCGGGACGGGGGTAAACACCATATATTTT.

The CDR3 region is CASSLGAYEQYF. The CDR3 bases are TGTGCCAGCAGCTTAGGCGCCTACGAGCAGTACTTC. The chain carries TRBV11-3 and TRBJ2-7; D not certain. Germline V lookup: CDR1 SGHNT, CDR2 YENEEA. This CDR3 has 12 residues. Deletions cut 1 base from V and 2 bases from J, with 3 bases between.

This clone showed up just once. The chain has TRBV12-5 and TRBJ2-6, with D unclear. Between the trimmed V and J ends, which lost 9 bases and 1 base, there was a span of 7 bases. Germline CDR1 and CDR2: LGHNT and FRNRAP. The CDR3 runs 13 residues. CDR3 bases: TGTGCTAGCACAAGGTCTGGGGCCAACGTCCTGACTTTC. Translation gives CASTRSGANVLTF. Combining the CDR3 with reference TRBV12-5 and TRBJ2-6 gives the whole variable domain DARVTQTPRHKVTEMGQEVTMRCQPILGHNTVFWYRQTMMQGLELLAYFRNRAPLDDSGMPKDRFSAEMPDATLATLKIQPSEPRDSAVYFCASTRSGANVLTFGAGSRLTVL.

This clone was recorded at least ten times. The J gene is TRBJ2-1, the V gene TRBV6-5; D perhaps matches TRBD2 (5 bases). V was shortened by 2 bases and J by 6 bases, with 14 bases between the two germline ends. The germline CDR1 and CDR2 sequences are MNHEY and SVGAGI. The CDR3 covers 15 residues. The CDR3 DNA follows: TGTGCCAGCAGTTACCTCCTGGGGAGCGCCAATGAGCAGTTCTTC. It codes for CASSYLLGSANEQFF.

Here the CDR3 reads CASSLRWSNEKLFF. For the CDR3, the DNA is TGCGCCAGCAGCCTACGGTGGTCTAATGAAAAACTGTTTTTT. The chain uses TRBV5-1 and TRBJ1-4; no definite D call. Germline CDR1 SGHRS, CDR2 YFSETQ. The CDR3 length is 14 residues. V lost 4 bases to trimming and J lost 3 bases, with 10 bases between them.

The chain has TRBV5-1 and TRBJ2-6, with a weak D call TRBD2 (7 bases). Trimming shortened V by 7 bases and J by 0 bases, and 14 bases separated the two germline ends. The germline gives CDR1 SGHRS, CDR2 YFSETQ. CDR3 length: 16 amino acids. CDR3 DNA: TGCGCCAGCTCGGGGGGCCTGGCCTCTGGGGCCAACGTCCTGACTTTC. It is translated as CASSGGLASGANVLTF.

The V and J genes are TRBV19 and TRBJ2-1; the D is unclear. The V gene lost 3 bases and the J gene lost 5 bases, with 14 bases spanning the gap. The CDR3 extends over 15 amino acids. CDR1 LNHDA and CDR2 SQIVND come from the germline V gene (reference sequence). For the CDR3, the DNA is TGTGCCAGTAGTATGGTTCGAATGGGTAACAATGAGCAGTTCTTC. It translates to CASSMVRMGNNEQFF.

This clone was detected only once. CDR3 protein: CASSQVSGGGLAGYNEQFF. The CDR3 nucleotides are TGCGCCAGCAGCCAAGTCTCTGGGGGAGGTCTAGCGGGGTACAATGAGCAGTTCTTC. The V and J genes are TRBV4-1 and TRBJ2-1; 9 nucleotides agree with TRBD2. V was pared by 1 base and J by 4 bases, with 14 bases of the junction left unmatched. This CDR3 comprises 19 residues. Germline-derived CDR1 and CDR2 are MGHRA and YSYEKL.

This chain connects TRBV28 to TRBJ2-2, with D maybe TRBD2 (6 bases). Germline-derived CDR1 and CDR2 are MDHEN and SYDVKM. The CDR3 consists of 15 residues. The V end lost 2 bases, the J end lost 7 bases, and 14 bases lay between the germline ends. This chain's CDR3 is CASSLAGLPIGELFF. CDR3 nucleotide sequence: TGTGCCAGCAGTTTAGCGGGACTGCCGATCGGGGAGCTGTTTTTT. Together with reference TRBV28 and TRBJ2-2, the CDR3 gives the full variable domain: DVKVTQSSRYLVKRTGEKVFLECVQDMDHENMFWYRQDPGLGLRLIYFSYDVKMKEKGDIPEGYSVSREKKERFSLILESASTNQTSMYLCASSLAGLPIGELFFGEGSRLTVL.

The V and J genes are TRBV7-2 and TRBJ1-4; D gene unclear. This CDR3 comprises 16 residues. Trimming took 1 base from V and 0 from J, leaving 9 bases between them. Germline values: CDR1 SGHTA, CDR2 FQGNSA. The CDR3 DNA is TGTGCCAGCAGCTTAGGGGCACCAGCAACTAATGAAAAACTGTTTTTT. Protein product: CASSLGAPATNEKLFF.

The rearrangement links TRBV7-9 to TRBJ2-7; TRBD2 matches at 10 bases. V lost 5 bases to trimming and J lost 3 bases; unmatched junction nucleotides: 7. Germline lookup yields CDR1 SEHNR and CDR2 FQNEAQ (reference sequence). The CDR3 has 15 residues. The CDR3 DNA follows: TGTGCCAGCAGCCCATCTAGCGGGAGAGTCTACGAGCAGTACTTC. This sequence encodes CASSPSSGRVYEQYF.

The chain employs TRBV11-2 and TRBJ1-2; D might be TRBD1 (6 bases). Germline V gene lookup returns CDR1 SGHAT and CDR2 FQNNGV. The CDR3 consists of 13 residues. Trimming cost V 5 bases and J 8 bases, with 15 bases left between them. CDR3 sequence (DNA): TGTGCCAGCAGCCCGTCGTTGAGGGGGGGCTACACCTTC. Translated, it gives CASSPSLRGGYTF.

The gene calls are TRBV28 and TRBJ1-5; D perhaps matches TRBD1 (6 bases). The CDR3 is made up of 15 amino acids. V was trimmed by 3 bases and J by 0 bases, leaving 9 bases between them. CDR1 and CDR2 from the germline V gene are MDHEN and SYDVKM. DNA of the CDR3: TGTGCCAGCAGTTTGACAGGTTCTAGCAATCAGCCCCAGCATTTT. Protein: CASSLTGSSNQPQHF.

The chain couples TRBV27 to TRBJ1-2, with 7 positions matching TRBD1. Germline V lookup: CDR1 MNHEY, CDR2 SMNVEV (reference sequence). V was pared by 5 bases and J by 6 bases, with 12 bases of the junction left unmatched. CDR3 length: 15 residues. The CDR3 spells CASSGDSRLDHGYTF. The CDR3 DNA is TGTGCCAGCAGTGGGGACAGCCGCCTCGATCATGGCTACACCTTC.

The CDR3 spells CASSQEKRTGLNEQFF. The DNA for the CDR3 is TGCGCCAGCAGCCAAGAAAAACGGACAGGGTTAAATGAGCAGTTCTTC. The chain carries TRBV4-1 and TRBJ2-1, with 8 bases identical to TRBD1. Trimming at V came to 0 bases and at J to 7 bases, leaving 8 bases not matched to a gene. The germline gives CDR1 MGHRA, CDR2 YSYEKL. This CDR3 region has 16 residues.